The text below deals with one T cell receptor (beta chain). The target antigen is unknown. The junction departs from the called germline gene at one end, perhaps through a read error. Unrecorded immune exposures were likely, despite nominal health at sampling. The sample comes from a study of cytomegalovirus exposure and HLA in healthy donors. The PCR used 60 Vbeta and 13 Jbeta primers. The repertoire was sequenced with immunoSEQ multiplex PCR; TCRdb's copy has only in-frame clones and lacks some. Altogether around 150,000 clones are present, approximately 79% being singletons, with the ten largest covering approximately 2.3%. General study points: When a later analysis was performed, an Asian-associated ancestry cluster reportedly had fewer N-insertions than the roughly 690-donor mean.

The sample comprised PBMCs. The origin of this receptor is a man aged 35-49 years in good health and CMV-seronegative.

The CDR3 protein is CVSSWGRSANEKLFF. DNA of the CDR3: TGTGTCAGCAGCTGGGGGCGGTCCGCTAATGAAAAACTGTTTTTT. The V gene is TRBV5-6, the J gene TRBJ1-4, with D possibly TRBD1 on 6 matching bases. The germline CDR1 and CDR2 sequences are SGHDT and YYEEEE. The CDR3 is 15 amino acids.